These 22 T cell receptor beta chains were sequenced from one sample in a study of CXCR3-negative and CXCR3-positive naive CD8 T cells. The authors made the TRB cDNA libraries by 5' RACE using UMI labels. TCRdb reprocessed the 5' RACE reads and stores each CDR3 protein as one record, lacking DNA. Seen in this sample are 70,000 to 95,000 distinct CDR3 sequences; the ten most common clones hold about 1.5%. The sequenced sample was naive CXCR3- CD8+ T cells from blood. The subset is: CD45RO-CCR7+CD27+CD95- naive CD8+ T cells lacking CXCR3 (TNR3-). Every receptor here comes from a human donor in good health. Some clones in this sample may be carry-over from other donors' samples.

CDR3 sequence reads: CASSYQGDQETQYF. This chain connects TRBV6-5 to TRBJ2-5. Looked up from germline, CDR1 is MNHEY and CDR2 is SVGAGI. The CDR3 is 14 residues long.

CDR3 region: CASRGGLTNTGELFF. The V call is TRBV28, the J call TRBJ2-2; absent DNA, TCRdb's TRBD2 call cannot be checked. Germline CDR1 reads MDHEN; CDR2 reads SYDVKM. This CDR3 comprises 15 residues.

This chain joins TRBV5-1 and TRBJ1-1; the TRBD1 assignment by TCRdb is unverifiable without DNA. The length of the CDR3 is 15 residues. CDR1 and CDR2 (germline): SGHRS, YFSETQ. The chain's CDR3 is CASSLRQVEDTEAFF.

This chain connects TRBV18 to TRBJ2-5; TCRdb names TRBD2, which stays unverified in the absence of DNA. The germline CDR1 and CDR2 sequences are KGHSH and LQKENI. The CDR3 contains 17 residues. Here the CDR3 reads CASSPTSGRAGAETQYF.

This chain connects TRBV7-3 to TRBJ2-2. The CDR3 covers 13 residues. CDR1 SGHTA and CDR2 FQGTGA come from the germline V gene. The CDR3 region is CASSLGHTGELFF.

This CDR3 reads CASSSPRGGFTDTQYF. The V call is TRBV6-2 or TRBV6-3, the J call TRBJ2-3; TCRdb lists TRBD1, though no DNA is available to test this call. The CDR3 has 16 residues. CDR1 and CDR2 from the germline V gene are MNHEY and SVGEGT.

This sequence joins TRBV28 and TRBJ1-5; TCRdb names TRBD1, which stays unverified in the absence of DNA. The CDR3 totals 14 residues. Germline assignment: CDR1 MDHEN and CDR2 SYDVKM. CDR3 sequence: CASSSGLIGQPQHF.

The CDR3 region is CASSPLGANEQFF. The chain combines TRBV6-2 or TRBV6-3 with TRBJ2-1; lacking DNA, the TRBD1 call made by TCRdb goes unchecked. Germline V lookup: CDR1 MNHEY, CDR2 SVGEGT. The CDR3 runs to 13 residues.

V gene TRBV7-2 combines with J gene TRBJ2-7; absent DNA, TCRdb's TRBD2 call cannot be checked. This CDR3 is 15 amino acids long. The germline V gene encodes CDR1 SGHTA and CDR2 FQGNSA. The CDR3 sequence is CASTFGTSGTYEQYF.

The CDR3 sequence: CASSLAHGEGGNEQFF. The chain joins TRBV7-9 to TRBJ2-1; TCRdb's D call, TRBD1, is unchecked because there is no DNA. The length of the CDR3 is 16 residues. Germline V gene data show CDR1 as SEHNR and CDR2 as FQNEAQ (reference sequence).

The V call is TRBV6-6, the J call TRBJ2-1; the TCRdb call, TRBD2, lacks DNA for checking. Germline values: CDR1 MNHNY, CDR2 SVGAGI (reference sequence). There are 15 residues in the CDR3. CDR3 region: CASSYSSGSLNEQFF.

The CDR3 protein is CASSYWESISTDTQYF. The chain is built from TRBV6-6 and TRBJ2-3. Germline CDR1 is MNHNY and CDR2 is SVGAGI (reference sequence). The length of the CDR3 is 16 residues.

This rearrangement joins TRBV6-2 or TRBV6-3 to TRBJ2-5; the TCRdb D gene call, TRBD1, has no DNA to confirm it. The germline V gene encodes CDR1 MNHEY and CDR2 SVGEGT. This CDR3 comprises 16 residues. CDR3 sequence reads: CASSYDLEQGQETQYF.

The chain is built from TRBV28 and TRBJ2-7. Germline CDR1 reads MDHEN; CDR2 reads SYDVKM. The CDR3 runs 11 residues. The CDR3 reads CASSFLNEQYF.

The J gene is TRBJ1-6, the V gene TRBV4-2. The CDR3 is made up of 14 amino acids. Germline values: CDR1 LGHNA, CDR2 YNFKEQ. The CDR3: CASSQDDTLSPLHF.

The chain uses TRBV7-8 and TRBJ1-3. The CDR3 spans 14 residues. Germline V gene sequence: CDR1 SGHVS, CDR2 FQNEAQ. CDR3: CASSAYLSGNTIYF.

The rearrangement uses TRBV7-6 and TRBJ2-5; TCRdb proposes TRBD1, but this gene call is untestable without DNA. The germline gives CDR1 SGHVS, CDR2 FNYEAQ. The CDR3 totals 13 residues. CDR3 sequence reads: CASSLVGAETQYF.

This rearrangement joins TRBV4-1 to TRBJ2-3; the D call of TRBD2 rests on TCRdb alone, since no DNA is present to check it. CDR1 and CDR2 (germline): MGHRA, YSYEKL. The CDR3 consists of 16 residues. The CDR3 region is CASSHPGLAGEDTQYF.

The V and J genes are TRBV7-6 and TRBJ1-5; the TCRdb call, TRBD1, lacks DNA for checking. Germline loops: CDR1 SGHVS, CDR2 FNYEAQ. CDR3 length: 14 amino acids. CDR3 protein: CASSIQGWNQPQHF. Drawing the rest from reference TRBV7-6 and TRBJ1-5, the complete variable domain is GAGVSQSPRYKVTKRGQDVALRCDPISGHVSLYWYRQALGQGPEFLTYFNYEAQQDKSGLPNDRFSAERPEGSISTLTIQRTEQRDSAMYRCASSIQGWNQPQHFGDGTRLSIL.

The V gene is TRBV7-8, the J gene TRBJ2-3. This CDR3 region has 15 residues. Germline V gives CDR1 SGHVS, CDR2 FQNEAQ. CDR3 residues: CASRSGFSDTDTQYF.

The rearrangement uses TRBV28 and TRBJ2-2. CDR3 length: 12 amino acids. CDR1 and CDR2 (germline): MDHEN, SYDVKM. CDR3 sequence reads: CASSSGAGELFF.

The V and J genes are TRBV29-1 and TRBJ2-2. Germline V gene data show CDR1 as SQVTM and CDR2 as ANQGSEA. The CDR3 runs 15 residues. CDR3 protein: CSVEVTAPNTGELFF.